These 17 T cell receptor beta chains came from one sample sequenced in a study of blood T cell repertoires in COVID-19 (dated by TCRdb to about 2020). Library creation used the immunoSEQ multiplex PCR assay. TCRdb took this table from immuneACCESS and kept in-frame rearrangements with V and J called. Such tables lack part of the clones; where checked against another copy, unresolved V genes explain under half of the gap, and the rest is unexplained. This sample comprises 120,000 or so clones, roughly 87% of them detected only once. The ten biggest clones cover 25% to 30% of the sample. Input material: peripheral blood. The receptors originated from a woman aged 80 or over with acute or convalescent COVID-19.

V usage is TRBV25-1 and J usage is TRBJ1-4; D remains ambiguous. CDR3 length equals 14 residues. Deletions cut 2 bases from V and 4 bases from J, with 8 bases between. The germline V gene has CDR1 MGHDK and CDR2 SYGVNS. The CDR3 protein is CASSEQVLNEKLFF. The DNA of the CDR3 is TGTGCCAGCAGTGAACAGGTCCTTAATGAAAAACTGTTTTTT.

This chain joins TRBV28 and TRBJ1-4; D is unclear. Germline CDR1 MDHEN, CDR2 SYDVKM. The CDR3 has 15 amino acids. The germline V and J ends were trimmed by 6 bases and 0 bases, with 11 bases remaining between them. The CDR3 bases are TGTGCCAGCAGCACCAATGGAGCAACTAATGAAAAACTGTTTTTT. The encoded protein is CASSTNGATNEKLFF.

The V call is TRBV11-3, the J call TRBJ1-2; no reliable D call. With 5 bases removed from V and 8 bases from J, the gap between germline ends came to 18 bases. The germline gives CDR1 SGHNT, CDR2 YENEEA. This CDR3 has 14 amino acids. For the CDR3, the DNA is TGTGCCAGCAGCCCCACTCAACGACCGGGGGGCTACACCTTC. Its protein product is CASSPTQRPGGYTF.

This clone was found once. V usage is TRBV6-2 or TRBV6-3 and J usage is TRBJ2-1; 11 bases map to TRBD2. Germline CDR1 and CDR2: MNHEY and SVGEGT. V was clipped by 4 bases and J by 2 bases; unmatched bases: 1. The CDR3 is made up of 15 amino acids. CDR3 nucleotide sequence: TGTGCCAGCAGTTTAGCGGGGGGGCCCTACAATGAGCAGTTCTTC. Its protein is CASSLAGGPYNEQFF.

Only one count was recorded for this clone. The rearrangement joins TRBV28 to TRBJ1-1, with a tentative D call TRBD1 (5 bases). Trimming left V 10 bases short and J 1 base short, with 7 bases between. The CDR3 runs 11 residues. Germline loops: CDR1 MDHEN, CDR2 SYDVKM. DNA for the CDR3: TGTGCCACCACAGGGAACACTGAAGCTTTCTTT. It translates to CATTGNTEAFF.

The rearrangement links TRBV27 to TRBJ2-5; 8 nucleotides match TRBD2. V was clipped by 8 bases and J by 2 bases; unmatched bases: 7. CDR1 is MNHEY, CDR2 SMNVEV, per germline (reference sequence). This CDR3 contains 14 residues. CDR3 coding DNA: TGTGCCAGCCGACTACTAGCGGAACAAGAGACCCAGTACTTC. It encodes CASRLLAEQETQYF.

The chain links TRBV6-5 to TRBJ1-6; D unclear. Germline V gene lookup returns CDR1 MNHEY and CDR2 SVGAGI. CDR3 length equals 13 residues. Trimming removed 5 bases at V and 4 bases at J, with 6 bases between. The DNA of the CDR3 is TGTGCCAGCAGTCTAATTTATAATTCACCCCTCCACTTT. As protein: CASSLIYNSPLHF.

The chain combines TRBV6-5 with TRBJ1-2, with 7 positions matching TRBD1. V shed 7 bases, J shed 4 bases, and the junction held 12 bases outside the gene matches. This CDR3 region has 15 residues. Germline V CDR1 and CDR2: MNHEY, SVGAGI. In DNA form, the CDR3 reads TGTGCCAGCACCGGGTTGACAGGGAATACCTATGGCTACACCTTC. This translates into CASTGLTGNTYGYTF.

The V call is TRBV5-1, the J call TRBJ1-5, with 8 bases fitting TRBD1. Germline-derived CDR1 and CDR2 are SGHRS and YFSETQ. V was clipped by 0 bases and J by 4 bases; unmatched bases: 3. The CDR3 consists of 15 residues. DNA for the CDR3: TGCGCCAGCAGCTTGGGACAGGGGCTGAATCAGCCCCAGCATTTT. Translated: CASSLGQGLNQPQHF.

The chain employs TRBV27 and TRBJ2-1, with D possibly being TRBD1 (5 bases). The CDR3 runs to 17 residues. CDR1 is MNHEY, CDR2 SMNVEV, per germline (reference sequence). The ends were cut back, 6 bases at V and 3 bases at J, with 21 bases in the middle. CDR3 residues: CASRPTVQVIHYNEQFF. CDR3 bases: TGTGCCAGCAGACCCACCGTACAGGTAATTCACTACAATGAGCAGTTCTTC.

The V and J genes are TRBV5-1 and TRBJ2-1, with a tentative D call TRBD1 (6 bases). Germline V gene sequence: CDR1 SGHRS, CDR2 YFSETQ. The ends were cut back, 4 bases at V and 9 bases at J, with 17 bases in the middle. The CDR3 is 14 amino acids. For the CDR3, the DNA is TGCGCCAGCAGCACTGATACCATAGGGGGTGAGCAGTTCTTC. It encodes CASSTDTIGGEQFF.

In its sample, this clone was seen a few times. V is TRBV7-8 and J is TRBJ1-5, with D uncertain. This CDR3 is 13 amino acids long. With 4 bases removed from V and 3 bases from J, the gap between germline ends came to 7 bases. In germline, CDR1 is SGHVS, CDR2 FQNEAQ. The CDR3, as DNA: TGTGCCAGCAGCTACACAGTCAATCAGCCCCAGCATTTT. Translated, it gives CASSYTVNQPQHF.

The chain combines TRBV2 with TRBJ2-2; the D gene is possibly TRBD2 (5 bases). Trimming pared 4 bases from V and 4 bases from J, leaving 10 bases between. The CDR3 has 14 amino acids. Germline assignment: CDR1 SNHLY and CDR2 FYNNEI. This CDR3 reads CASSGLTGTGELFF. Written as DNA, the CDR3 is TGTGCCAGCAGTGGACTAACCGGCACCGGGGAGCTGTTTTTT.

The J gene is TRBJ2-2, the V gene TRBV5-1, with D possibly being TRBD2 (5 bases). The germline V gene encodes CDR1 SGHRS and CDR2 YFSETQ. Trimming cost V 5 bases and J 0 bases, with 11 bases left between them. The CDR3 loop spans 15 amino acids. The CDR3 protein is CASSEDFANTGELFF. The CDR3 nucleotides read TGCGCCAGCAGTGAGGACTTCGCGAACACCGGGGAGCTGTTTTTT.

The rearrangement uses TRBV2 and TRBJ2-2; 7 nucleotides align to TRBD1. Germline V CDR1 and CDR2: SNHLY, FYNNEI. V lost 6 bases to trimming and J lost 0 bases; unmatched junction nucleotides: 7. The CDR3 is made up of 16 amino acids. The CDR3 protein is CASSEYRGSNTGELFF. The CDR3, as DNA: TGTGCCAGCAGCGAGTACAGGGGCTCGAACACCGGGGAGCTGTTTTTT.

The chain's CDR3 is CASRDRTMNTEAFF. The CDR3 DNA reads TGTGCCAGCAGGGACAGAACAATGAACACTGAAGCTTTCTTT. The chain combines TRBV2 with TRBJ1-1, with D tentatively TRBD1 (6 bases). This CDR3 region has 14 residues. Trimming stripped 6 bases from V and 0 bases from J, with 11 bases between. Germline CDR1 reads SNHLY; CDR2 reads FYNNEI.

This clone was detected only once. The CDR3 bases are TGTGCCGCCCGGACAGGGAGCGGGGAGCTGTTTTTT. Protein: CAARTGSGELFF. The chain couples TRBV12-3 or TRBV12-4 to TRBJ2-2; 8 bases agree with TRBD1. The ends lost 11 bases at V and 7 bases at J; junction bases unmatched: 6. The CDR3 is 12 residues long.